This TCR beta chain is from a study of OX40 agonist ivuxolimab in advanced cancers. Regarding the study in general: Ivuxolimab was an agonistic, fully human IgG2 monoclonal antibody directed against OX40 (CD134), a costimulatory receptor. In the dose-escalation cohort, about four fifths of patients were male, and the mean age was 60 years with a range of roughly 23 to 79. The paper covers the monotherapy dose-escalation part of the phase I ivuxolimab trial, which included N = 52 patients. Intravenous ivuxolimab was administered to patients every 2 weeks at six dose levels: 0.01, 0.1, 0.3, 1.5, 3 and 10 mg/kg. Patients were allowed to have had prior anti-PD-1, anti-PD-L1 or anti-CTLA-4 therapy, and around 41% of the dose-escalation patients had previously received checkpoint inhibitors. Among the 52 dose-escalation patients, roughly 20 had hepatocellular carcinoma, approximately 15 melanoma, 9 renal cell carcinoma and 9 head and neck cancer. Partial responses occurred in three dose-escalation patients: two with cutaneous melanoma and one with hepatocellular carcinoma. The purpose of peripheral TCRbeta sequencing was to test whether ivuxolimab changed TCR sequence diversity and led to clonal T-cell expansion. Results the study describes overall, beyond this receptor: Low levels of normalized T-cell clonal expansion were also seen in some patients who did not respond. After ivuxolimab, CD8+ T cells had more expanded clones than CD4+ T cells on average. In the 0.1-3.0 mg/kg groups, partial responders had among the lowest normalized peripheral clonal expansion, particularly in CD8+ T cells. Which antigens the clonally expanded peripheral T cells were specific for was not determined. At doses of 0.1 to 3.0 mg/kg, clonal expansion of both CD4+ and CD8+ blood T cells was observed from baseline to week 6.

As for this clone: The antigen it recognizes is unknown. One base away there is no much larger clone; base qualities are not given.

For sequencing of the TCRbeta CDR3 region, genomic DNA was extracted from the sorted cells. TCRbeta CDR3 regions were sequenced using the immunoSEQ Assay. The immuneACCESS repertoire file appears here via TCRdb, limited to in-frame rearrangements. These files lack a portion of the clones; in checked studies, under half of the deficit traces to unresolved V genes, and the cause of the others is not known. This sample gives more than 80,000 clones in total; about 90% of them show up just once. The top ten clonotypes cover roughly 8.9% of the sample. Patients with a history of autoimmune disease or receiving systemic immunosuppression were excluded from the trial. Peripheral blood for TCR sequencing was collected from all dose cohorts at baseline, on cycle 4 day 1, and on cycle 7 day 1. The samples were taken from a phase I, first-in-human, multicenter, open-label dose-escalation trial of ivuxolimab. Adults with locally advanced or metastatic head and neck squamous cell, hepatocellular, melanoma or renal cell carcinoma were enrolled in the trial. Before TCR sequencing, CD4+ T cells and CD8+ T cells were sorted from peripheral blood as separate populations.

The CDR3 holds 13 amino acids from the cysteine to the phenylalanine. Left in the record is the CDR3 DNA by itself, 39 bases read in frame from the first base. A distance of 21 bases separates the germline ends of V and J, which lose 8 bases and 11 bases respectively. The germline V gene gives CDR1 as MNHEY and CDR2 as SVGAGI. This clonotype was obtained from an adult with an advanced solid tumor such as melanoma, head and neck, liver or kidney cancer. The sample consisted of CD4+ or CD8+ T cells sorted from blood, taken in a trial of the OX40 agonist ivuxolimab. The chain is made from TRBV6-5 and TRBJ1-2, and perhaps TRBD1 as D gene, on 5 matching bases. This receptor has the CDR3 CASGAGIRAVYTF. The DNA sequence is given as TGTGCCAGCGGGGCCGGGATTCGCGCTGTTTACACCTTC.